This T cell receptor (beta chain) was observed in a study of shared clonotypes between healthy human individuals. General study findings and limits: Estimated richness was generally greater in naive than memory subsets.

V was pared by 7 bases and J by 4 bases, with 8 bases of the junction left unmatched. Germline loops: CDR1 MNHEY, CDR2 SMNVEV (reference sequence). This CDR3 has 15 amino acids. The data were produced by immunoSEQ multiplex PCR, yet TCRdb's version contains in-frame clones alone and is incomplete. Here the sample spans 500,000 or so clones, approximately 95% being singletons. This clone was seen just once. Antigen unknown. Sequencing was performed on naive CD4+ T cells sorted from blood. Subset defined: CD45RA+ positively selected. This receptor was obtained from a young woman in good health. The genes are TRBV27 and TRBJ2-2; 8 bases are a match to TRBD2. CDR3 loop: CASTSSSGSTGELFF. The DNA for the CDR3 is TGTGCCAGCACCTCGTCAAGCGGGAGCACCGGGGAGCTGTTTTTT.